Below, 28 T cell receptor beta chains from the same sample are listed, as sequenced in a study of T cells in Graves' hyperthyroidism and ophthalmopathy. Regions amplified from RNA transcripts were the TCR beta CDR3 regions. TCR CDR3 regions were first amplified by RT-PCR with HTBI primers. TCRdb re-analysed the multiplex PCR reads in MiXCR, keeping a single row per CDR3 protein. The sample holds 350,000 or so distinct CDR3 sequences; roughly a fifth are singletons and the top ten take 50%. Sequenced material: blood. The receptors shown here come from a woman between 50 and 59 years old with Graves' hyperthyroidism.

This clonotype was counted at least ten times. The chain joins TRBV12-3 or TRBV12-4 to TRBJ1-1; TRBD1 is a possible D gene (5 bases). The CDR3 consists of 16 residues. Between the trimmed V and J ends, which lost 4 bases and 4 bases, there was a span of 19 bases. The CDR3: CASSSGYGVRVTEAFF. The CDR3 DNA sequence: TGTGCCAGCAGTTCCGGGTATGGGGTCAGGGTCACTGAAGCTTTCTTT.

This clonotype appeared many times. The chain is built from TRBV19 and TRBJ2-3, with D possibly being TRBD2 (5 bases). V was clipped by 5 bases and J by 4 bases, with 10 bases between them. The CDR3 extends over 13 amino acids. CDR1 and CDR2 (germline): LNHDA, SQIVND (reference sequence). CDR3 nucleotides: TGTGCCAGTAGTTTGGCGGGCTCAGATACGCAGTATTTT. Amino acids: CASSLAGSDTQYF. The full variable domain, in which reference TRBV19 and TRBJ2-3 provide the parts outside the CDR3, is DGGITQSPKYLFRKEGQNVTLSCEQNLNHDAMYWYRQDPGQGLRLIYYSQIVNDFQKGDIAEGYSVSREKKESFPLTVTSAQKNPTAFYLCASSLAGSDTQYFGPGTRLTVL.

This clonotype was seen at least ten times. This chain uses TRBV7-3 with TRBJ2-7, with 10 bases lining up with TRBD1. The CDR3 loop spans 15 amino acids. The V gene end was trimmed by 5 bases and the J gene end by 5 bases; junction bases not matched to a gene: 9. Per germline, CDR1 SGHTA and CDR2 FQGTGA. CDR3 nucleotides: TGTGCCAGCAGCAGACAGGGGGCCACTTTGAACGAGCAGTACTTC. This sequence encodes CASSRQGATLNEQYF.

This clonotype was observed many times. V and J are TRBV20-1 and TRBJ2-5; the match to TRBD2 covers 12 bases. Germline V gene sequence: CDR1 DFQATT, CDR2 SNEGSKA (reference sequence). This CDR3 is 17 amino acids long. V shed 5 bases and J 5 bases; nucleotides not matched to a gene: 15. The CDR3 nucleotides are TGCAGTGCTTCCCCTCTTCTAGCGGGAGGGCCAGGGGAGACCCAGTACTTC. This gives the protein CSASPLLAGGPGETQYF.

The chain joins TRBV30 to TRBJ1-2; D not resolved. With 1 base removed from V and 0 bases from J, the gap between germline ends came to 3 bases. This CDR3 has 12 amino acids. Germline CDR1 is GTSNPN and CDR2 is SVGIG (reference sequence). CDR3 loop: CAWSGTNYGYTF. The DNA for the CDR3 is TGTGCCTGGAGTGGGACTAACTATGGCTACACCTTC.

There are many counts of this clonotype. The chain uses TRBV3-1 and TRBJ2-1, with TRBD1 as a possible D gene (5 bases). The CDR3 has 13 amino acids. V was trimmed by 4 bases and J by 7 bases, leaving 11 bases between them. The V gene's germline CDR1 is LGHDT and CDR2 YNNKEL (reference sequence). CDR3 nucleotide sequence: TGTGCCAGCAGCCGGACACCCCGGAATGAGCAGTTCTTC. It codes for CASSRTPRNEQFF.

Many counts were recorded for this clonotype. The J gene is TRBJ2-7, the V gene TRBV3-1, with 10 positions matching TRBD1. Per germline, CDR1 LGHDT and CDR2 YNNKEL (reference sequence). The CDR3 sequence is 15 residues long. The J segment lost 0 bases and the V segment lost 5 bases, leaving 4 bases of the junction unmatched. DNA of the CDR3: TGTGCCAGCAGCTACTGGGACAGGGGCTCCTACGAGCAGTACTTC. This sequence encodes CASSYWDRGSYEQYF.

In DNA form, the CDR3 reads TGCGCCAGCAGCCAAGATCAGCTCGGCCTCGATTCACCCCTCCACTTT. This codes for CASSQDQLGLDSPLHF. The V and J genes are TRBV4-1 and TRBJ1-6; D gene unclear. V lost 0 bases, J lost 8 bases, and 14 bases lay in between. Germline V gene data show CDR1 as MGHRA and CDR2 as YSYEKL. The CDR3 covers 16 residues.

The chain joins TRBV4-2 to TRBJ2-2; 7 bases fit TRBD2. With 0 bases clipped from V and 6 bases from J, the junction kept 4 bases outside the gene matches. Germline V gene lookup returns CDR1 LGHNA and CDR2 YNFKEQ. The CDR3 is 15 amino acids. CDR3 in DNA: TGTGCCAGCAGCCAAGATTTCCTAGCGGCCGGGGAGCTGTTTTTT. Translated: CASSQDFLAAGELFF.

This clonotype appeared many times. This chain uses TRBV28 with TRBJ1-2; D perhaps matches TRBD1 (6 bases). CDR3 length equals 17 residues. Trimming removed 8 bases at V and 1 base at J, with 23 bases between. Germline assignment: CDR1 MDHEN and CDR2 SYDVKM. The DNA for the CDR3 is TGTGCCAGCGCTATGACTGACAGGAGAACTTTTAACTATGGCTACACCTTC. Its translation is CASAMTDRRTFNYGYTF.

This sequence joins TRBV13 and TRBJ2-2; no definite D call. The length of the CDR3 is 15 residues. V lost 1 base to trimming and J lost 6 bases, with 12 bases between them. Germline CDR1 PRHDT, CDR2 FYEKMQ (reference sequence). CDR3 region: CASSLANSYPGELFF. The CDR3 bases are TGTGCCAGCAGCTTAGCCAACTCCTACCCCGGGGAGCTGTTTTTT. The full variable domain, with the rest looked up from reference TRBV13 and TRBJ2-2, is AAGVIQSPRHLIKEKRETATLKCYPIPRHDTVYWYQQGPGQDPQFLISFYEKMQSDKGSIPDRFSAQQFSDYHSELNMSSLELGDSALYFCASSLANSYPGELFFGEGSRLTVL.

There are many counts of this clonotype. CDR3 amino acids: CASSFPGENQPQHF. The CDR3 nucleotides are TGTGCCAGCAGCTTTCCCGGGGAAAATCAGCCCCAGCATTTT. The chain couples TRBV11-2 to TRBJ1-5, with no clear D. The length of the CDR3 is 14 residues. Germline V gene sequence: CDR1 SGHAT, CDR2 FQNNGV. V lost 3 bases and J 4 bases, leaving 10 bases between the germline ends.

This clonotype was seen many times. The CDR3 DNA sequence: TGCAGCGTTGGGGGAGGGGCGTTGGGTAGCACAGATACGCAGTATTTT. Encoded protein: CSVGGGALGSTDTQYF. The chain combines TRBV29-1 with TRBJ2-3; TRBD2 agrees at 7 bases. After removal of 4 bases from V and 0 bases from J, the junction contained 10 bases not matched to a gene. This CDR3 region has 16 residues. Germline V gene data show CDR1 as SQVTM and CDR2 as ANQGSEA.

V gene TRBV19 combines with J gene TRBJ1-5, with D possibly being TRBD1 (5 bases). This CDR3 has 15 residues. Trimming removed 3 bases at V and 0 bases at J, with 9 bases between. Germline V lookup: CDR1 LNHDA, CDR2 SQIVND (reference sequence). The DNA of the CDR3 is TGTGCCAGTAGTATGGGACTGGATAGCAATCAGCCCCAGCATTTT. Protein: CASSMGLDSNQPQHF.

This clonotype was counted many times. The V gene is TRBV7-8, the J gene TRBJ2-1, with TRBD2 matching over 13 bases. Looked up from germline, CDR1 is SGHVS and CDR2 is FQNEAQ. CDR3 size: 18 residues. Trimming at V came to 0 bases and at J to 7 bases, leaving 9 bases not matched to a gene. The CDR3 DNA sequence: TGTGCCAGCAGCTTAGCGCGAAGGACTAGCGGGAGTAGGAATGAGCAGTTCTTC. As protein: CASSLARRTSGSRNEQFF.

This clonotype was detected many times. This chain uses TRBV20-1 with TRBJ2-7, with TRBD1 matching 9 bases. V trimming: 6 bases; J trimming: 4 bases; junction bases outside the gene matches: 7. This CDR3 is 13 amino acids long. The germline CDR1 and CDR2 sequences are DFQATT and SNEGSKA (reference sequence). DNA for the CDR3: TGCAGTGCGAAGCCGGGACAGGGATACGAGCAGTACTTC. Translation gives CSAKPGQGYEQYF.

This clonotype was recorded at least ten times. V usage is TRBV5-1 and J usage is TRBJ1-4, with 9 positions matching TRBD1. The V and J ends lost 5 bases and 5 bases, in that order; junction bases with no gene match: 1. From germline, CDR1 is SGHRS and CDR2 YFSETQ. This CDR3 contains 13 residues. The CDR3 DNA is TGCGCCAGCAGGGGGACAGGGAATGAAAAACTGTTTTTT. Its translation is CASRGTGNEKLFF.

This clonotype came up a few times. The V gene is TRBV3-1, the J gene TRBJ2-3, with 7 bases aligning to TRBD1. The CDR3 length is 15 residues. CDR1 and CDR2 (germline): LGHDT, YNNKEL (reference sequence). Trimming removed 1 base from V and 3 bases from J; junction bases left unmatched: 4. The CDR3 bases are TGTGCCAGCAGCCAAGTGGGACAGCGAACAGATACGCAGTATTTT. This gives the protein CASSQVGQRTDTQYF.

V and J are TRBV20-1 and TRBJ1-5; D is ambiguous. CDR3 size: 15 residues. Germline V gene lookup returns CDR1 DFQATT and CDR2 SNEGSKA (reference sequence). V lost 3 bases, J lost 0 bases, and 12 bases lay in between. For the CDR3, the DNA is TGCAGTGCTAGCGGGGTACACCTTAGCAATCAGCCCCAGCATTTT. It yields the protein CSASGVHLSNQPQHF.

The sample holds a few counts of this clonotype. The chain is built from TRBV20-1 and TRBJ2-1, with D perhaps given as TRBD1 or TRBD2 (6 bases each). Germline CDR1 is DFQATT and CDR2 is SNEGSKA (reference sequence). The germline V and J ends were trimmed by 1 base and 4 bases, with 26 bases remaining between them. The CDR3 is 19 amino acids. CDR3 sequence reads: CSARGMRDLAGGPYNEQFF. CDR3 coding DNA: TGCAGTGCTAGAGGGATGAGGGACCTAGCTGGGGGGCCTTACAATGAGCAGTTCTTC.

The V gene is TRBV2, the J gene TRBJ2-3, with 8 bases fitting TRBD1. Germline V gene lookup returns CDR1 SNHLY and CDR2 FYNNEI. The J segment lost 1 base and the V segment lost 5 bases, leaving 8 bases of the junction unmatched. The CDR3 runs 16 residues. CDR3 protein: CASSYETGVGTDTQYF. The CDR3 coding sequence is TGTGCCAGCAGTTACGAGACAGGGGTAGGCACAGATACGCAGTATTTT. The full variable domain, in which reference TRBV2 and TRBJ2-3 provide the parts outside the CDR3, is EPEVTQTPSHQVTQMGQEVILRCVPISNHLYFYWYRQILGQKVEFLVSFYNNEISEKSEIFDDQFSVERPDGSNFTLKIRSTKLEDSAMYFCASSYETGVGTDTQYFGPGTRLTVL.

This clonotype was counted at least ten times. The chain carries TRBV7-8 and TRBJ2-5; D might be TRBD1 or TRBD2, each matching 6 bases. Germline CDR1 and CDR2: SGHVS and FQNEAQ. Trimming left V 5 bases short and J 3 bases short, with 25 bases between. This CDR3 contains 18 residues. DNA of the CDR3: TGTGCCAGCAGCCCCCAGGGGACTGGGCGGGAAGGTGAAGAGACCCAGTACTTC. Its translation is CASSPQGTGREGEETQYF.

Here the CDR3 reads CASKFGLGNQPQHF. The CDR3 nucleotides are TGTGCCAGTAAGTTTGGATTGGGCAATCAGCCCCAGCATTTT. The genes are TRBV19 and TRBJ1-5; D uncertain. V was pared by 7 bases and J by 2 bases, with 12 bases between. The CDR3 sequence is 14 residues long. The germline V gene encodes CDR1 LNHDA and CDR2 SQIVND (reference sequence).

This clonotype was recorded only once. The chain combines TRBV12-3 or TRBV12-4 with TRBJ1-2; TRBD1 might be the D (6 bases). Trimming shortened V by 3 bases and J by 0 bases, and 11 bases separated the two germline ends. The CDR3 loop spans 15 amino acids. The CDR3 nucleotides are TGTGCCAGCAGTTTTGGGCAGGGGCCTAACTATGGCTACACCTTC. Protein: CASSFGQGPNYGYTF.

The chain couples TRBV9 to TRBJ2-5; 8 bases match TRBD2. The V gene end was trimmed by 0 bases and the J gene end by 5 bases; junction bases not matched to a gene: 6. Germline loops: CDR1 SGDLS, CDR2 YYNGEE. The CDR3 totals 15 residues. CDR3 amino acids: CASSVAGGALETQYF. DNA of the CDR3: TGTGCCAGCAGCGTAGCCGGGGGGGCGTTGGAGACCCAGTACTTC.

The sample holds many counts of this clonotype. The rearrangement uses TRBV7-9 and TRBJ2-5; D perhaps matches TRBD1 (5 bases). Between the trimmed V and J ends, which lost 1 base and 4 bases, there was a span of 10 bases. Germline CDR1 is SEHNR and CDR2 is FQNEAQ (reference sequence). The CDR3 covers 14 residues. CDR3 coding DNA: TGTGCCAGCAGCTTAGGCAGGGCAGGAGAGACCCAGTACTTC. Its translation: CASSLGRAGETQYF.

The chain is built from TRBV29-1 and TRBJ1-1, with 11 bases aligning to TRBD1. Trimming removed 6 bases from V and 8 bases from J; junction bases left unmatched: 14. The CDR3 is 15 residues long. Per germline, CDR1 SQVTM and CDR2 ANQGSEA. CDR3 in DNA: TGCAGCGTCGTCACTAGGACAGGGGGCCTAACCGAAGCTTTCTTT. This translates into CSVVTRTGGLTEAFF.

This clonotype was picked up many times. CDR3 region: CATTPPGSSYNSPLHF. As DNA, the CDR3 is TGTGCCACCACCCCTCCGGGGAGCTCCTATAATTCACCCCTCCACTTT. V and J are TRBV28 and TRBJ1-6; D is unclear. From germline, CDR1 is MDHEN and CDR2 SYDVKM. The CDR3 is made up of 16 amino acids. Trimming removed 10 bases at V and 0 bases at J, with 16 bases between. Complete variable domain (other parts from reference TRBV28 and TRBJ1-6): DVKVTQSSRYLVKRTGEKVFLECVQDMDHENMFWYRQDPGLGLRLIYFSYDVKMKEKGDIPEGYSVSREKKERFSLILESASTNQTSMYLCATTPPGSSYNSPLHFGNGTRLTVT.